These T cell receptor beta chains were read from a single sample in a study of Ad26.COV2.S vaccination and SARS-CoV-2 variants. Produced via immunoSEQ multiplex PCR; TCRdb's table is partial and in-frame only. The sample consists of a few hundred thousand clones, roughly 90% of them appearing once. This material consisted of peripheral blood, taken in a trial of Ad26.COV2.S vaccine versus placebo. The receptors come from a person between 18 and 65 years old who received the Ad26.COV2.S COVID-19 vaccine or a placebo. The CDR3 runs from the conserved cysteine through the conserved F or W. D genes are given only for firm matches. Only some rows state a clone size, as once, few, many or a class for expanded clones.

TRBV5-8	.	TRBD2	TRBJ2-5	CASSPGTSGGEETQYF	TGTGCCAGCAGCCCCGGGACTAGCGGGGGGGAAGAGACCCAGTACTTC
TRBV7-8	.	.	TRBJ2-7	CASTLGATEAYEQYF	TGTGCCAGCACCCTGGGTGCGACGGAGGCCTACGAGCAGTACTTC
TRBV18	.	.	TRBJ1-1	CASSPLKTSNTEAFF	TGTGCCAGCTCACCACTAAAGACTTCAAACACTGAAGCTTTCTTT
TRBV18	.	.	TRBJ2-1	CASSPPTNNEQFF	TGTGCCAGCTCACCACCGACTAATAATGAGCAGTTCTTC
TRBV9	.	.	TRBJ1-1	CASSGSGLNTEAFF	TGTGCCAGCAGCGGGAGTGGGTTGAACACTGAAGCTTTCTTT
TRBV4-2	.	.	TRBJ1-2	CASSQEEKYGYTF	TGTGCCAGCAGCCAAGAGGAGAAGTATGGCTACACCTTC
TRBV6-6	.	.	TRBJ2-7	CATSAEYEQYF	TGTGCCACCTCAGCGGAGTACGAGCAGTACTTC
TRBV6-6	.	TRBD1	TRBJ1-4	CASSLLDRGHQTNEKLFF	TGTGCCAGCAGTCTATTGGACAGGGGGCATCAGACTAATGAAAAACTGTTTTTT
TRBV5-8	.	TRBD1	TRBJ2-2	CASSKDRSNTGELFF	TGTGCCAGCAGCAAGGACAGGTCGAACACCGGGGAGCTGTTTTTT
TRBV19	.	TRBD1	TRBJ2-7	CARNRDRGICEQYF	TGTGCCAGGAACCGGGACAGGGGAATCTGCGAGCAGTACTTC
TRBV7-6	.	TRBD2	TRBJ2-2	CASSGRGRANTGELFF	TGTGCCAGCAGCGGGCGGGGGAGAGCGAACACCGGGGAGCTGTTTTTT
TRBV25-1	.	.	TRBJ1-5	CASSQGIGLNQPQHF	TGTGCCAGCAGTCAGGGGATCGGCTTGAATCAGCCCCAGCATTTT
TRBV27	.	.	TRBJ1-1	CASSKYRAQGLNTEAFF	TGTGCCAGCAGTAAATACAGGGCCCAGGGATTGAACACTGAAGCTTTCTTT
TRBV5-4	.	.	TRBJ2-7	CASSLAGLSSYEQYF	TGTGCCAGCAGCTTGGCCGGGCTTTCTTCCTACGAGCAGTACTTC
TRBV19	.	.	TRBJ1-5	CASSMGDQPQHF	TGTGCCAGTAGTATGGGGGATCAGCCCCAGCATTTT
TRBV5-1	.	.	TRBJ1-6	CASSLLGSYNSPLHF	TGCGCCAGCAGCTTGCTTGGCTCTTATAATTCACCCCTCCACTTT
TRBV29-1	.	TRBD1	TRBJ2-2	CSVGGGEVDTGELFF	TGCAGCGTTGGAGGGGGCGAGGTAGACACCGGGGAGCTGTTTTTT
TRBV28	once	.	TRBJ1-2	CASRASVVGYGYTF	TGTGCCAGCAGAGCCTCCGTGGTAGGGTATGGCTACACCTTC
TRBV14	few	.	TRBJ1-1	CASSQYRAHLQGAFF	TGTGCCAGCAGCCAGTACAGGGCCCACCTCCAGGGCGCTTTCTTT
TRBV4-1	.	.	TRBJ2-7	CASSQTDLYEQYF	TGCGCCAGCAGCCAGACCGACCTCTACGAGCAGTACTTC
TRBV6-5	.	TRBD1	TRBJ1-4	CASSSPGTAEKLFF	TGTGCCAGCAGTTCCCCCGGGACAGCTGAAAAACTGTTTTTT
TRBV7-2	once	.	TRBJ2-7	CASSLGVAGEQYF	TGTGCCAGCAGCTTAGGTGTAGCTGGCGAGCAGTACTTC
TRBV30	.	.	TRBJ2-7	CAWSRGFYEQYF	TGTGCCTGGAGTCGGGGATTCTACGAGCAGTACTTC
TRBV7-9	.	.	TRBJ1-1	CASSWMTALDTEAFF	TGTGCCAGCAGCTGGATGACAGCTTTAGACACTGAAGCTTTCTTT
TRBV5-1	.	TRBD1	TRBJ1-2	CASSLGTSDREYGYTF	TGCGCCAGCAGCTTAGGGACTTCCGACAGGGAGTATGGCTACACCTTC
TRBV2	.	.	TRBJ1-2	CASRKTENYGYTF	TGTGCCAGCAGAAAGACAGAAAACTATGGCTACACCTTC
TRBV6-5	.	.	TRBJ1-1	CASSYSVQGYQAFF	TGTGCCAGCAGTTACTCGGTTCAGGGATACCAAGCTTTCTTT
TRBV5-1	.	.	TRBJ2-7	CASSLVAASGEQYF	TGCGCCAGCAGCTTGGTTGCTGCCTCGGGAGAGCAGTACTTC
TRBV6-5	.	.	TRBJ1-5	CASSRTDSNQPQHF	TGTGCCAGCAGTCGGACAGATAGCAATCAGCCCCAGCATTTT
TRBV6-4	once	.	TRBJ1-2	CASSPGGRSGYGYTF	TGTGCCAGCAGCCCGGGCGGAAGGTCTGGCTATGGCTACACCTTC
TRBV9	.	.	TRBJ2-2	CASSVGTSNTGELFF	TGTGCCAGCAGCGTAGGTACCTCCAACACCGGGGAGCTGTTTTTT
TRBV27	.	.	TRBJ2-3	CASSTADTQYF	TGTGCCAGCAGTACGGCAGATACGCAGTATTTT
TRBV19	.	.	TRBJ2-2	CASSLWGLDTGELFF	TGTGCCAGTAGTCTATGGGGCCTTGACACCGGGGAGCTGTTTTTT
TRBV27	.	.	TRBJ1-2	CASSGGVQELGYTF	TGTGCCAGCAGTGGGGGGGTGCAAGAGTTGGGCTACACCTTC
TRBV18	.	.	TRBJ2-1	CASSPTGDKQLWSSYNEQFF	TGTGCCAGCTCACCAACGGGAGACAAGCAGCTATGGAGCTCCTACAATGAGCAGTTCTTC
TRBV15	.	.	TRBJ2-2	CATSRAPSATGELFF	TGTGCCACCAGCAGAGCCCCCTCCGCCACCGGGGAGCTGTTTTTT
TRBV3-1/TRBV3-2	once	.	TRBJ2-2	CASSRSGSGELFF	TGTGCCAGCAGCCGTTCCGGGTCCGGGGAGCTGTTTTTT
TRBV19	.	TRBD1	TRBJ2-3	CASQRQGISDTQYF	TGTGCCAGTCAGCGACAGGGGATATCCGATACGCAGTATTTT
TRBV2	.	TRBD2	TRBJ2-1	CASSEASGSSYNEQFF	TGTGCCAGCAGTGAAGCCAGCGGGAGCTCCTACAATGAGCAGTTCTTC
TRBV19	few	.	TRBJ1-1	CASSIGRGQNTEAFF	TGTGCCAGTAGTATTGGGAGGGGCCAAAACACTGAAGCTTTCTTT
TRBV7-2	once	.	TRBJ1-3	CASSLDYTRNTIYF	TGTGCCAGCAGCTTAGATTACACTAGAAACACCATATATTTT
TRBV28	.	.	TRBJ1-2	CASKLPLDYGYTF	TGTGCCAGCAAACTACCCCTGGACTATGGCTACACCTTC
TRBV27	few	.	TRBJ1-5	CASSLVGGNQPQHF	TGTGCCAGCAGTTTGGTGGGGGGCAATCAGCCCCAGCATTTT
TRBV24-1	.	TRBD1	TRBJ2-5	CATSDTTGVETQYF	TGTGCCACCAGTGACACGACAGGGGTTGAGACCCAGTACTTC